This T cell receptor (beta chain) was sequenced for a study of cytomegalovirus exposure and HLA in healthy donors. In its sample, this clone was seen a few times. Its target is unknown. Though nominally healthy at sampling, donors likely had unrecorded immune exposures. PCR was performed using 60 Vbeta and 13 Jbeta primers. Using immunoSEQ multiplex PCR, the repertoire was profiled, and TCRdb retains in-frame clones only, with some absent. The sample gives 160,000 or so clones, 82% of which show up once; around 11% is in the top ten. General study findings and limits: High specificity and sensitivity for cytomegalovirus status were reported for the classifier. Using a false discovery rate of 0.05, a later analysis showed that approximately 17,000 TCR beta sequences were associated with HLA alleles. In a later analysis, common viral pathogens appeared linked to several of the most significant clusters.

Sequences were obtained from PBMCs. The clonotype comes from a man aged 45-60 years in good health and CMV-seropositive.

As DNA, the CDR3 is TGTGCCAGCAGCGCCACCCCGCTAGCGGGAATGCACGAGCAGTACTTC. This translates into CASSATPLAGMHEQYF. V usage is TRBV9 and J usage is TRBJ2-7; TRBD2 matches at 9 bases. The CDR3 has 16 amino acids. J lost 5 bases, V lost 3 bases, and 12 bases had no gene match. The germline V gene encodes CDR1 SGDLS and CDR2 YYNGEE.